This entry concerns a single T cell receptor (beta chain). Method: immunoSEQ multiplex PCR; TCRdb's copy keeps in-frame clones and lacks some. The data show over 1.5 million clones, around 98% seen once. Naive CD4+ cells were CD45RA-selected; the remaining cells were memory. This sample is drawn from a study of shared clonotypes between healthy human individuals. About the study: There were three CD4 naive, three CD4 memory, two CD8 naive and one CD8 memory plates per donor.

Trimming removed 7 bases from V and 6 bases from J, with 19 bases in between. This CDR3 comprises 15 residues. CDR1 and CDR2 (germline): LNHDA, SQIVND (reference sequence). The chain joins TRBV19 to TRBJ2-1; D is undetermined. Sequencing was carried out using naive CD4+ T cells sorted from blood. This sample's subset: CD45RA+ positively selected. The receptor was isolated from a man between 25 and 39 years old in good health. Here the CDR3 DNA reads TGTGCCAGTACCCAAAACGCTAGGGTCGGCAATGAGCAGTTCTTC. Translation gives CASTQNARVGNEQFF.